These 7 T cell receptor beta chains share one sample of origin, sequenced in a study of human T cells and chemical hapten exposure. TCRdb reprocessed the RACE reads with MiXCR, giving one entry per CDR3 protein. This table has about 68,000 distinct CDR3 sequences, approximately 11% appearing once. The time point was: pre-sensitization, week 0. Treatment in this sample: therapeutic diphenylcyclopropenone sensitization with weekly scalp DPC. Sequenced material: whole blood, taken in connection with sensitization to the hapten diphenylcyclopropenone (DPC). These receptor sequences come from a woman between 45 and 60 years old with alopecia areata. Some clones in this sample may be carry-over from other donors' samples.

This clonotype was counted many times. V and J are TRBV7-2 and TRBJ2-5; D is possibly TRBD2 (5 bases). V dropped 2 bases and J dropped 5 bases, with 9 bases sitting between them. CDR1 and CDR2 from the germline V gene are SGHTA and FQGNSA. The CDR3 has 13 residues. CDR3 nucleotide sequence: TGTGCCAGCAGCTTATACCGCGGGGAGACCCAGTACTTC. It codes for CASSLYRGETQYF.

V is TRBV5-1 and J is TRBJ1-4; D unresolved. The germline gives CDR1 SGHRS, CDR2 YFSETQ. The CDR3 runs to 17 residues. The germline V and J ends were trimmed by 0 bases and 0 bases, with 12 bases remaining between them. The CDR3 region is CASSLEARPTTNEKLFF. In DNA form, the CDR3 reads TGCGCCAGCAGCTTGGAGGCCAGACCGACAACTAATGAAAAACTGTTTTTT.

The J gene is TRBJ2-1, the V gene TRBV9; maybe TRBD2 (5 bases). V dropped 0 bases and J dropped 6 bases, with 13 bases sitting between them. Germline lookup yields CDR1 SGDLS and CDR2 YYNGEE. This CDR3 comprises 15 residues. The CDR3 loop is CASSVGPSYRNEQFF. In DNA form, the CDR3 reads TGTGCCAGCAGCGTAGGTCCTAGCTACCGCAATGAGCAGTTCTTC.

This clonotype appeared a few times. The rearrangement uses TRBV7-9 and TRBJ2-3; D call uncertain. Germline V gene sequence: CDR1 SEHNR, CDR2 FQNEAQ (reference sequence). CDR3 size: 13 residues. Trimming shortened V by 7 bases and J by 6 bases, and 14 bases separated the two germline ends. The CDR3 sequence is CASNQGRSDTQYF. The CDR3 DNA reads as TGTGCCAGCAATCAAGGCAGGTCGGATACGCAGTATTTT.

This clonotype has at least ten counts. V and J are TRBV5-1 and TRBJ1-4, with D perhaps matching TRBD1 (5 bases). The CDR3 contains 15 residues. Germline CDR1 reads SGHRS; CDR2 reads YFSETQ. The V end lost 0 bases, the J end lost 7 bases, and 13 bases lay between the germline ends. The CDR3: CASSLEGTGGEKLFF. Written as DNA, the CDR3 is TGCGCCAGCAGCTTGGAGGGGACGGGTGGTGAAAAACTGTTTTTT.

This clonotype appeared a few times. The chain uses TRBV5-6 and TRBJ2-1, with 9 positions matching TRBD2. This CDR3 has 15 residues. V lost 3 bases to trimming and J lost 5 bases; unmatched junction nucleotides: 6. Germline CDR1 reads SGHDT; CDR2 reads YYEEEE. This CDR3 reads CASSSPLAGNNEQFF. DNA for the CDR3: TGTGCCAGCAGCTCCCCCCTAGCGGGAAACAATGAGCAGTTCTTC.

This clonotype is judged medium-sized (0.01 to 0.1%). V gene TRBV28 combines with J gene TRBJ2-1; unclear D gene. Looked up from germline, CDR1 is MDHEN and CDR2 is SYDVKM. The ends were cut back, 5 bases at V and 5 bases at J, with 19 bases in the middle. CDR3 length: 16 residues. The CDR3 protein is CASSPSPPIPDNEQFF. CDR3 bases: TGTGCCAGCAGTCCGAGTCCCCCCATACCCGACAATGAGCAGTTCTTC.